This T cell receptor beta chain stems from a study of control samples from healthy donors and cancer patients. Sequenced by immunoSEQ multiplex PCR; TCRdb stores in-frame clones only, minus some. The sample carries approximately 120,000 clones, roughly nine tenths recorded once. Trimming took 3 bases from V and 0 from J, leaving 8 bases between them. The CDR3 length is 14 residues. Germline V gene data show CDR1 as SGHRS and CDR2 as YFSETQ. This TCR derives from a human donor in good health. The donor label of this sample is uncertain. Source material: blood. This chain uses TRBV5-1 with TRBJ2-3; D gene uncertain. CDR3 amino acids: CASSSRTSTDTQYF. CDR3 DNA sequence: TGCGCCAGCAGCTCTCGGACGAGCACAGATACGCAGTATTTT.